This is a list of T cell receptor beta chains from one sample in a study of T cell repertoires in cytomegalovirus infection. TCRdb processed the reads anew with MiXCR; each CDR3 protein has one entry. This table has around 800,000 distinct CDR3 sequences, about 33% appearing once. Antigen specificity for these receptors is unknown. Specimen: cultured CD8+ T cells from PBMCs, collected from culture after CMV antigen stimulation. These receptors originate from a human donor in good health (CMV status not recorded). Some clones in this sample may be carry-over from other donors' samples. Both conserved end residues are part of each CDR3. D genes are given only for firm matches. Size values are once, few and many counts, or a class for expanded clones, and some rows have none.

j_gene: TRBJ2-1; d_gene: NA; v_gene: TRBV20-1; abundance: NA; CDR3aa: CSARTKGYEQFF; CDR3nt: TGCAGTGCTAGAACGAAGGGATATGAGCAGTTCTTC
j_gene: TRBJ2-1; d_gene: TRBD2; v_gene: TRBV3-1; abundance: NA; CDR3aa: CASSLAGGLLSYNEQFF; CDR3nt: TGTGCCAGCAGTCTAGCGGGGGGACTTCTCTCCTACAATGAGCAGTTCTTC
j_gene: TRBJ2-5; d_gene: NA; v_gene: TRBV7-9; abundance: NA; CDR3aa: CASSLVAGPGLHGETQYF; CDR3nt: TGTGCCAGCAGCTTAGTCGCAGGGCCGGGACTCCACGGAGAGACCCAGTACTTC
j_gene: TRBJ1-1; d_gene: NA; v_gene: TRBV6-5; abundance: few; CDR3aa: CASRAIDRWGTEAFF; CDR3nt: TGTGCCAGCAGGGCTATCGACAGGTGGGGAACTGAAGCTTTCTTT
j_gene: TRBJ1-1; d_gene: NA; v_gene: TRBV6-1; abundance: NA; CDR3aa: CASTLFPGTEAFF; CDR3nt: TGTGCCAGCACGCTCTTTCCGGGCACTGAAGCTTTCTTT
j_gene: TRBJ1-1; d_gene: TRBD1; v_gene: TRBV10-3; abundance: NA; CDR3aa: CAISEGQRDTEAFF; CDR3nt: TGTGCCATCAGCGAGGGACAGCGAGACACTGAAGCTTTCTTT
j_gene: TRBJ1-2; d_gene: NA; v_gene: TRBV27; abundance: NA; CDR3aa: CASSFQQNYGYTF; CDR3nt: TGTGCCAGCAGTTTCCAACAGAACTATGGCTACACCTTC
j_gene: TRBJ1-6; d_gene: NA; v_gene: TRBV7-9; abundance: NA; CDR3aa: CASNLNNSPLHF; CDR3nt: TGTGCCAGCAACTTAAATAATTCACCCCTCCACTTT
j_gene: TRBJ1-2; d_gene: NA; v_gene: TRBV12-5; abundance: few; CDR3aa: CASGFGPPATPGPPYGYTF; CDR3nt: TGTGCTAGTGGTTTTGGTCCCCCAGCGACTCCGGGCCCTCCCTATGGCTACACCTTC
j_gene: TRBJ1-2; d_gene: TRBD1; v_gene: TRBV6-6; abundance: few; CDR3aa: CASSYPIDRADGRYGYTF; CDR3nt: TGTGCCAGCAGTTACCCGATCGACAGGGCTGATGGTCGCTATGGCTACACCTTC
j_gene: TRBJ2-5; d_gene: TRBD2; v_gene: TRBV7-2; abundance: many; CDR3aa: CASSQGTSGGEETQYF; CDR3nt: TGTGCCAGCAGCCAGGGGACTAGCGGGGGTGAGGAGACCCAGTACTTC
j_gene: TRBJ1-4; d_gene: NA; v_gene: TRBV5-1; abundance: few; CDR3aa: CASSPLTRRHEKLFF; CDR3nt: TGCGCCAGCAGCCCCCTGACCCGACGGCATGAAAAACTGTTTTTT
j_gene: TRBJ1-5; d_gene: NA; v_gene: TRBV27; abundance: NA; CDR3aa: CASSLRGANQPQHF; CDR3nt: TGTGCCAGCAGTTTGCGGGGGGCGAACCAGCCCCAGCATTTT
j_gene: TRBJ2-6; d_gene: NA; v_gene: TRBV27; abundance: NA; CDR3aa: CASAEGSGANVLTF; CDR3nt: TGTGCCAGCGCTGAGGGCTCTGGGGCCAACGTCCTGACTTTC
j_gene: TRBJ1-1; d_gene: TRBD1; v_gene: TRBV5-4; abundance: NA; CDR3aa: CASSQTGVPEAFF; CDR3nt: TGTGCCAGCAGCCAGACAGGGGTTCCTGAAGCTTTCTTT
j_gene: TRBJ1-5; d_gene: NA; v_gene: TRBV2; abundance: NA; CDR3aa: CASSEWSNQPQHF; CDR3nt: TGTGCCAGCAGTGAGTGGAGCAATCAGCCCCAGCATTTT
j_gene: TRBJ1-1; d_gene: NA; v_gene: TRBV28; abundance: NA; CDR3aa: CASTPAGDTEAFF; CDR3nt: TGTGCCAGCACCCCGGCGGGAGACACTGAAGCTTTCTTT
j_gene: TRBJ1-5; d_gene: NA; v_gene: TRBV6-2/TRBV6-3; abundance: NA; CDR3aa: CASSSSRQPSNQPQHF; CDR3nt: TGTGCCAGCAGTTCCTCAAGACAGCCCTCAAATCAGCCCCAGCATTTT
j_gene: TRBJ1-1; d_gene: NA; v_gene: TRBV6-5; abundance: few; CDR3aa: CASSSDSLSCNTEAFF; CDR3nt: TGTGCCAGCAGTTCGGACAGCTTGTCTTGTAACACTGAAGCTTTCTTT
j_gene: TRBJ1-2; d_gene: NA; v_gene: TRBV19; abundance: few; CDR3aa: CASKSGSDIYGYTF; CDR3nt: TGTGCCAGTAAATCGGGGTCGGACATCTATGGCTACACCTTC
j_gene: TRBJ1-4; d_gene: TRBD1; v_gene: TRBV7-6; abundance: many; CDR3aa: CASSSTGGFEKLFF; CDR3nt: TGTGCCAGCAGCTCTACAGGGGGCTTCGAAAAACTGTTTTTT
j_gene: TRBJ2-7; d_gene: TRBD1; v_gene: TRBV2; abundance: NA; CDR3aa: CASSAPDRGLSYEQYF; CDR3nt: TGTGCCAGCAGCGCTCCCGACAGGGGGCTTAGCTACGAGCAGTACTTC
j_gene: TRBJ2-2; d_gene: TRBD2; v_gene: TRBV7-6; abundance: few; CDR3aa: CASSLRTSGGSTGELFF; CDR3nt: TGTGCCAGCAGCCTAAGGACTAGCGGGGGGTCCACCGGGGAGCTGTTTTTT
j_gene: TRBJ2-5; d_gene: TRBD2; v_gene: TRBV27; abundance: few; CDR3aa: CASSFSAGERQETQYF; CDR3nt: TGTGCCAGCAGTTTTTCAGCGGGGGAGAGGCAAGAGACCCAGTACTTC
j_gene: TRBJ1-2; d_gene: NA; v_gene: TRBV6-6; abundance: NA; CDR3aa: CASLQMNYGYTF; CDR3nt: TGTGCCAGCCTTCAAATGAACTATGGCTACACCTTC
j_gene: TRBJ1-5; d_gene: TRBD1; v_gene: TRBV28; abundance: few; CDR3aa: CASSLLTGTGGTPPQHF; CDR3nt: TGTGCCAGCAGTTTATTAACCGGGACAGGGGGGACCCCGCCCCAGCATTTT
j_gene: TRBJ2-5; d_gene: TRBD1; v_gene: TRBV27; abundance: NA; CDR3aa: CASSLDRGLVETQYF; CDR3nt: TGTGCCAGCAGTTTAGACAGGGGGCTGGTGGAGACCCAGTACTTC
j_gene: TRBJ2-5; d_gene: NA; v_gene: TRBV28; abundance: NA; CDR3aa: CASSYGAYGPSLDLFQETQYF; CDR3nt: TGTGCCAGCAGTTATGGGGCTTATGGGCCTAGTTTGGATCTCTTTCAAGAGACCCAGTACTTC
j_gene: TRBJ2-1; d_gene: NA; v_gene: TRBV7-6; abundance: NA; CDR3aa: CASSNIVSEQFF; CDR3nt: TGTGCCAGCAGCAATATAGTGAGTGAGCAGTTCTTC
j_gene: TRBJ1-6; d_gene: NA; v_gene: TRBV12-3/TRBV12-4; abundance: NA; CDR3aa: CASSLGAFASYNSPLHF; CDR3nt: TGTGCCAGCAGTTTAGGGGCCTTCGCCTCCTATAATTCACCCCTCCACTTT
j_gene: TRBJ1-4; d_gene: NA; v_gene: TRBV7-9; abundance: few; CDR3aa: CASSPELATNEKLFF; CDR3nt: TGTGCCAGCAGCCCTGAGCTGGCAACTAATGAAAAACTGTTTTTT
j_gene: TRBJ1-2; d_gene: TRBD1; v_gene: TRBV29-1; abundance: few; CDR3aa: CSVAGGFSYGYTF; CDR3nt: TGCAGCGTGGCAGGGGGCTTTTCCTATGGCTACACCTTC
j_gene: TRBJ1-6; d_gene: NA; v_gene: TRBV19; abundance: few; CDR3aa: CASREDSYNSPLHF; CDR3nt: TGTGCCAGTAGAGAAGACAGCTATAATTCACCCCTCCACTTT
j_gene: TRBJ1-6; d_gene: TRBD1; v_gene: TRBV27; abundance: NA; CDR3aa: CASSFDRGPNSPLHF; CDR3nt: TGTGCCAGCAGTTTCGACAGGGGGCCCAATTCACCCCTCCACTTT
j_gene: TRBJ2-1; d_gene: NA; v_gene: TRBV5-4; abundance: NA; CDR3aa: CASSLAGTMSYNEQFF; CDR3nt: TGTGCCAGCAGCTTGGCCGGGACAATGTCCTACAATGAGCAGTTCTTC
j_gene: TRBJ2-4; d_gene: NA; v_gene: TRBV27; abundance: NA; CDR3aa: CASSSMDSPSAKNIQYF; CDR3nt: TGTGCCAGCAGTTCCATGGACAGCCCGTCAGCCAAAAACATTCAGTACTTC
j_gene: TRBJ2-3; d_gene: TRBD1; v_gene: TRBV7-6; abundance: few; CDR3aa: CASSLEDRAVDTQYF; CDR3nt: TGTGCCAGCAGCTTAGAGGACAGGGCAGTAGATACGCAGTATTTT
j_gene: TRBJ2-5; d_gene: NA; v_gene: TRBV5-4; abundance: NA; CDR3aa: CASSWGRAVQETQYF; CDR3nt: TGTGCCAGCAGCTGGGGACGGGCCGTCCAAGAGACCCAGTACTTC
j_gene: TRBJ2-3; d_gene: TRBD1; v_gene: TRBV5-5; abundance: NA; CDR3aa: CASRSRDRVYQDTQYF; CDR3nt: TGTGCCAGCAGATCCCGGGACAGGGTTTATCAAGATACGCAGTATTTT
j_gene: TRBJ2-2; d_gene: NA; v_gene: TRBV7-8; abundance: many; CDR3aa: CASSLGVTASTGELFF; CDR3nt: TGTGCCAGCAGCTTAGGGGTGACAGCGAGCACCGGGGAGCTGTTTTTT
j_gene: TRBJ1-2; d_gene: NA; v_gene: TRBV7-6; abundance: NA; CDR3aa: CASSDMDRLYGYTF; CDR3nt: TGTGCCAGCAGCGACATGGACCGACTCTATGGCTACACCTTC
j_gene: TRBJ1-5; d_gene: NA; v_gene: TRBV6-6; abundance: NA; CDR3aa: CASSPALHSDQPQHF; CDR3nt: TGTGCCAGCAGTCCCGCACTCCATTCCGATCAGCCCCAGCATTTT
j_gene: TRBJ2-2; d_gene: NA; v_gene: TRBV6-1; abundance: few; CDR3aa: CASWGRGTNTGELFF; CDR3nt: TGTGCCAGCTGGGGCAGGGGAACAAACACCGGGGAGCTGTTTTTT
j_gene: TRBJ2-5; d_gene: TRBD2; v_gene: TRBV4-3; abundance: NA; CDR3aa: CASSQEAGGIETQYF; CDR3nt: TGCGCCAGCAGCCAGGAGGCGGGGGGTATAGAGACCCAGTACTTC
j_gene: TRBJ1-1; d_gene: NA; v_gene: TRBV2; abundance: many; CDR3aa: CASSEARTVFPPEAFF; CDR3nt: TGTGCCAGCAGTGAAGCCCGGACAGTGTTCCCCCCTGAAGCTTTCTTT
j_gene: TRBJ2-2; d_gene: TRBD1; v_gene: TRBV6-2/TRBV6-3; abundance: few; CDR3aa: CASSFLQGARTGELFF; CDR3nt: TGTGCCAGCAGTTTTCTACAGGGGGCGCGGACCGGGGAGCTGTTTTTT
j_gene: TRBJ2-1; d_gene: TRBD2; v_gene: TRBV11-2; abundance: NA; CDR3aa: CASTKSGGGPYNEQFF; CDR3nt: TGTGCCAGCACCAAAAGTGGCGGGGGGCCCTACAATGAGCAGTTCTTC